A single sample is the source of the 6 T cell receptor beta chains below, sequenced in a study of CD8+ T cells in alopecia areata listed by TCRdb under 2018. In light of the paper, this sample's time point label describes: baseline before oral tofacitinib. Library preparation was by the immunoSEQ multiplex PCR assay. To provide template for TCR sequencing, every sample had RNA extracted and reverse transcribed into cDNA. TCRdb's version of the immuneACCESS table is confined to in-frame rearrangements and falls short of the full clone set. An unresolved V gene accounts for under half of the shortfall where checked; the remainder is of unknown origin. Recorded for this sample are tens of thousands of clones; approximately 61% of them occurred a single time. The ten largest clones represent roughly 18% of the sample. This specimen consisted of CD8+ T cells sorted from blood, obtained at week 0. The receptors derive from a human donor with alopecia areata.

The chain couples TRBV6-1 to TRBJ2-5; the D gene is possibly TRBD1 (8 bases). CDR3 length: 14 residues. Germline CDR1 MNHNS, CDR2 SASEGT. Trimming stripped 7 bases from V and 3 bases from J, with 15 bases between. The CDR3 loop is CASIYRGTKETQYF. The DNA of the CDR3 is TGTGCCAGCATCTACAGGGGGACTAAAGAGACCCAGTACTTC.

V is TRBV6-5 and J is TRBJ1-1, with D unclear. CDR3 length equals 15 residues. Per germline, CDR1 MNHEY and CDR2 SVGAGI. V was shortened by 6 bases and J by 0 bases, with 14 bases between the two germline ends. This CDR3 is CASRHHRSMNTEAFF. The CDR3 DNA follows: TGTGCCAGCAGACACCATCGCTCCATGAACACTGAAGCTTTCTTT.

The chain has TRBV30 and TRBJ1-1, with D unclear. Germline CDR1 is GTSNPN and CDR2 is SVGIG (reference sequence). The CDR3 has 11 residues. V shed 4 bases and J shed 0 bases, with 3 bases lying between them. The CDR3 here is CAWTVNTEAFF. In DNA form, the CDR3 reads TGTGCCTGGACTGTGAACACTGAAGCTTTCTTT. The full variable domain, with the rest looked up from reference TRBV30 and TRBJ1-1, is SQTIHQWPATLVQPVGSPLSLECTVEGTSNPNLYWYRQAAGRGLQLLFYSVGIGQISSEVPQNLSASRPQDRQFILSSKKLLLSDSGFYLCAWTVNTEAFFGQGTRLTVV.

The CDR3 is CASSLDRGWSTGELFF. The DNA of the CDR3 is TGTGCCAGCAGCTTGGACAGGGGCTGGAGCACCGGGGAGCTGTTTTTT. This chain joins TRBV5-6 and TRBJ2-2, with 7 bases identical to TRBD1. Germline V gives CDR1 SGHDT, CDR2 YYEEEE. The CDR3 spans 16 residues. Trimming at V came to 0 bases and at J to 4 bases, leaving 6 bases not matched to a gene.

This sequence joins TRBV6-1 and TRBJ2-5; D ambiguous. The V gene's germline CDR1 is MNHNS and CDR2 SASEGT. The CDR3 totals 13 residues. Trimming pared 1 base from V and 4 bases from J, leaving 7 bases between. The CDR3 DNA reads TGTGCCAGCAGTGAAGTCCCCGGAGAGACCCAGTACTTC. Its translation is CASSEVPGETQYF.

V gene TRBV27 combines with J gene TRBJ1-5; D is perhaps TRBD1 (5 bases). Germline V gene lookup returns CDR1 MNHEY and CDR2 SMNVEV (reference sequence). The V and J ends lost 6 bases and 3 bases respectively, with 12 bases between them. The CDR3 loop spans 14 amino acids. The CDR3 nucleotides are TGTGCCAGCAGCCTAGGGGTTTACAATCAGCCCCAGCATTTT. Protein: CASSLGVYNQPQHF.